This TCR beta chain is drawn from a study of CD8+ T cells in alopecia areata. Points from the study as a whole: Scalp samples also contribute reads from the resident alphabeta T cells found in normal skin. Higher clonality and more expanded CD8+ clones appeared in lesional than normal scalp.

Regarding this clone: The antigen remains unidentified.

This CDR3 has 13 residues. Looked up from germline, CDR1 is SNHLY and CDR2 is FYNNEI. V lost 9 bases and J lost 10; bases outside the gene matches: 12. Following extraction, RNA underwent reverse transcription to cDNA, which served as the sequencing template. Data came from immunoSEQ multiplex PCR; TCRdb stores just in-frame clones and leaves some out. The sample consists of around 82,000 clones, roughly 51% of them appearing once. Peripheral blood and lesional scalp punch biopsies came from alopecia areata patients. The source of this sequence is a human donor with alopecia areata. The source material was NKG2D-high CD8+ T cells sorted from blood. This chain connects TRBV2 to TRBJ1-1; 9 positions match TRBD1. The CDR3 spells CARLDRGSWVAFF. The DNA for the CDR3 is TGTGCCAGACTTGACAGGGGGAGTTGGGTAGCTTTCTTT.